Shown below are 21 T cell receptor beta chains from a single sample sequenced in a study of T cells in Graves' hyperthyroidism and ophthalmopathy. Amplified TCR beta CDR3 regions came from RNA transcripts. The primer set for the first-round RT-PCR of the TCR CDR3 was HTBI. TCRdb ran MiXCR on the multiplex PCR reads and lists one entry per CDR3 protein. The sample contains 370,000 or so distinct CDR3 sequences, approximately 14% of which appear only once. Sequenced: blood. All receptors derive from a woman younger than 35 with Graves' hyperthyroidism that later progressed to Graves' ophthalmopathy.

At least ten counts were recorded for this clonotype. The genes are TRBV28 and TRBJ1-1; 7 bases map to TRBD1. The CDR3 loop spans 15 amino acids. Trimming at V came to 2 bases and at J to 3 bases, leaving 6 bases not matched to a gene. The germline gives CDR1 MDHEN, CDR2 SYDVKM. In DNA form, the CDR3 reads TGTGCCAGCAGTTTACCCTACGGGACAGACACTGAAGCTTTCTTT. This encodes CASSLPYGTDTEAFF.

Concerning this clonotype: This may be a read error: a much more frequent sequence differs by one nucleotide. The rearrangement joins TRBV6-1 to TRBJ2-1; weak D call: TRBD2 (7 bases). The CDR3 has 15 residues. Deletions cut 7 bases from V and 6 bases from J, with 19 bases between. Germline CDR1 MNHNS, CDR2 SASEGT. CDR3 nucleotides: TGTGCCAGCATCGGAGGGGGGGGAACCTTCAATGAGCAGTTCTTC. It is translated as CASIGGGGTFNEQFF.

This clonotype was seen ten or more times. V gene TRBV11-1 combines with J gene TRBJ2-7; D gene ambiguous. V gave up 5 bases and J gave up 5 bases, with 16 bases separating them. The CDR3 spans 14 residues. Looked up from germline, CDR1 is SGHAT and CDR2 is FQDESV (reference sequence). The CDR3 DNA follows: TGTGCCAGCAGCCGAAGTCCCCTCCCGGACGAGCAGTACTTC. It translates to CASSRSPLPDEQYF.

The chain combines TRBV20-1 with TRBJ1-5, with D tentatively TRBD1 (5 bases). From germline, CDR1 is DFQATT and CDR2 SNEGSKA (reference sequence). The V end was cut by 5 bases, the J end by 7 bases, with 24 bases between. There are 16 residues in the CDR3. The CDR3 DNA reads TGCAGTGCTGCGGGACTCCCCTCTAAGAACGGGCAGCCCCAGCATTTT. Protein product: CSAAGLPSKNGQPQHF.

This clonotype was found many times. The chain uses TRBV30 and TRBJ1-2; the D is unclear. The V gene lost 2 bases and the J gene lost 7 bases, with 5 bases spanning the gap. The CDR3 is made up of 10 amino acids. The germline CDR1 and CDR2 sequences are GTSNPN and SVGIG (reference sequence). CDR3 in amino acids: CAWSSIGYTF. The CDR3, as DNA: TGTGCCTGGAGTTCGATTGGCTACACCTTC.

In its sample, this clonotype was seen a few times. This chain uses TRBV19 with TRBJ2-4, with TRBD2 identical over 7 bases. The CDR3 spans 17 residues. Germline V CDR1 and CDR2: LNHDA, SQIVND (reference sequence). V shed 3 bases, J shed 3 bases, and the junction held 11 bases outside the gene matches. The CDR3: CASSIAIKRGDKNIQYF. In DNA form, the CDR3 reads TGTGCCAGTAGTATTGCCATCAAGCGGGGTGACAAAAACATTCAGTACTTC.

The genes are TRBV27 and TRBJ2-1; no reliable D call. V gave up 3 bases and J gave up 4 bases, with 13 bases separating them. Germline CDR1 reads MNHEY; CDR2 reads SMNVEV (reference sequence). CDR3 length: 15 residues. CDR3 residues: CASSFPGLKYNEQFF. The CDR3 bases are TGTGCCAGCAGTTTCCCCGGGCTGAAATACAATGAGCAGTTCTTC.

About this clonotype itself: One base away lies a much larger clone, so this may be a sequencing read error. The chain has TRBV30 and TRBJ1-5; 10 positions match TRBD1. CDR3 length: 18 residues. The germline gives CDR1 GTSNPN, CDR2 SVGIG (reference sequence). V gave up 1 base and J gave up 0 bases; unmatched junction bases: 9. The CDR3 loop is CAWSGQDRGIYSNQPQHF. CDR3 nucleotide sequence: TGTGCCTGGAGTGGCCAGGACAGGGGGATCTATAGCAATCAGCCCCAGCATTTT.

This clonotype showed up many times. In DNA, the CDR3 is TGTGCCAGCAGCCTACGACCTACTAAGAACACCGGGGAGCTGTTTTTT. It specifies CASSLRPTKNTGELFF. V is TRBV28 and J is TRBJ2-2; D is unclear. The germline gives CDR1 MDHEN, CDR2 SYDVKM. Trimming shortened V by 6 bases and J by 1 base, and 15 bases separated the two germline ends. The CDR3 is made up of 16 amino acids.

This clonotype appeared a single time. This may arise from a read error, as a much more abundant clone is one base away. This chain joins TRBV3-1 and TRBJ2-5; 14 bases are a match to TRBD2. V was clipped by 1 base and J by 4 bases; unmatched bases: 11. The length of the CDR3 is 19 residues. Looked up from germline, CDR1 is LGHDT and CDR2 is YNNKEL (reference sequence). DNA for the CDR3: TGTGCCAGCAGCCAAGCAACAAGACTAGCGGGAGGGGCCAGAGAGACCCAGTACTTC. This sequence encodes CASSQATRLAGGARETQYF.

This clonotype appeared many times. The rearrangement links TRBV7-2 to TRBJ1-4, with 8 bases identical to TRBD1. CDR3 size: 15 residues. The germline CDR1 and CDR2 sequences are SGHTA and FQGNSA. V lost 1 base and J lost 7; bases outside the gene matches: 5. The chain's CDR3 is CASSLVFQGAEKLFF. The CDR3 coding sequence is TGTGCCAGCAGCTTAGTGTTTCAGGGGGCTGAAAAACTGTTTTTT.

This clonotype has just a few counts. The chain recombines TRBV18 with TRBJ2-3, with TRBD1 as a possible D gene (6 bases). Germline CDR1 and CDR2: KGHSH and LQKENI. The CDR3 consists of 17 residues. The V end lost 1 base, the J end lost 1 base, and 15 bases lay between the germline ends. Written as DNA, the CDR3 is TGTGCCAGCTCACCACAACAGGGAAACTCACGCACAGATACGCAGTATTTT. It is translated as CASSPQQGNSRTDTQYF.

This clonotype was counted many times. The CDR3: CASSLSLSRLNQPQHF. The CDR3 coding sequence is TGTGCCAGCAGTTTATCATTGAGCAGGCTCAATCAGCCCCAGCATTTT. This chain links TRBV12-3 or TRBV12-4 with TRBJ1-5; D is undetermined. The CDR3 has 16 amino acids. V lost 2 bases and J lost 3, with 14 bases in between.

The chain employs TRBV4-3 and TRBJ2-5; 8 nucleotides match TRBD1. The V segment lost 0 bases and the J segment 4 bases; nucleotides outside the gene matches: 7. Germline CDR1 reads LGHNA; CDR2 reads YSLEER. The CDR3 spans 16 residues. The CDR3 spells CASSQDGARGPETQYF. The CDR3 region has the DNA TGCGCCAGCAGCCAAGATGGGGCCAGGGGGCCAGAGACCCAGTACTTC.

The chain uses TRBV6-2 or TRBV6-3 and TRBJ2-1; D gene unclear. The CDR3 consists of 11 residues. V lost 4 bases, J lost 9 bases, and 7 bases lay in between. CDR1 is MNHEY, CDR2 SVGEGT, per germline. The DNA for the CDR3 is TGTGCCAGCAGTTCGGGTGTTGAGCAGTTCTTC. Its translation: CASSSGVEQFF.

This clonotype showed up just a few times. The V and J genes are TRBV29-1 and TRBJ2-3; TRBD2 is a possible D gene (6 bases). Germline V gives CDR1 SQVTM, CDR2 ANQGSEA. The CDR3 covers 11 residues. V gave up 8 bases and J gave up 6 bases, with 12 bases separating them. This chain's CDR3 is CSWRERDTQYF. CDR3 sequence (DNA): TGCAGCTGGAGGGAGAGGGATACGCAGTATTTT.

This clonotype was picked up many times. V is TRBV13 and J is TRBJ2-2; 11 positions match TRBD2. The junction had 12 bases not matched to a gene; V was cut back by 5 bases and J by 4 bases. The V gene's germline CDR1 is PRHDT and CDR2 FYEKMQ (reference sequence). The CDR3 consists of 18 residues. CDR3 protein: CASSQLSGRDRGTGELFF. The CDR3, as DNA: TGTGCCAGCAGCCAACTTAGCGGGAGGGATCGCGGCACCGGGGAGCTGTTTTTT.

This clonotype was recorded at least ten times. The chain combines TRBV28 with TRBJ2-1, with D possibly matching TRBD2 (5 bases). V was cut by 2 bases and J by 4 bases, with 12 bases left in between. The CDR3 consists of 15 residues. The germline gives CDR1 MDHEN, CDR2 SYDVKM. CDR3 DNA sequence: TGTGCCAGCAGTTTAGGCGGGCCCTCTTACAATGAGCAGTTCTTC. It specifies CASSLGGPSYNEQFF.

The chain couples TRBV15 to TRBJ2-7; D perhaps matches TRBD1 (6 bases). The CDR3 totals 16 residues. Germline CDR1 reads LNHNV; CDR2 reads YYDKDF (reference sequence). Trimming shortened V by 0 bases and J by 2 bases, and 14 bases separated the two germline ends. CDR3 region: CATSRDSWQGTYEQYF. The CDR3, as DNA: TGTGCCACCAGCAGAGATAGCTGGCAGGGGACCTACGAGCAGTACTTC.

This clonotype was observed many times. CDR3 protein: CSAAWGRAHTDTQYF. DNA for the CDR3: TGCAGTGCGGCATGGGGGAGGGCCCACACAGATACGCAGTATTTT. The chain has TRBV20-1 and TRBJ2-3; 7 nucleotides match TRBD2. The germline V gene encodes CDR1 DFQATT and CDR2 SNEGSKA (reference sequence). After removal of 6 bases from V and 2 bases from J, the junction contained 11 bases not matched to a gene. The CDR3 loop spans 15 amino acids.

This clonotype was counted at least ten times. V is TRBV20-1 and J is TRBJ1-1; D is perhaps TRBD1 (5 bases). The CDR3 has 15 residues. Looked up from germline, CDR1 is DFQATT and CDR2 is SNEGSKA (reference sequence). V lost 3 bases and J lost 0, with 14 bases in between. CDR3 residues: CSASLTGAVNTEAFF. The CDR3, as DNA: TGCAGTGCTAGCCTTACCGGGGCCGTGAACACTGAAGCTTTCTTT.